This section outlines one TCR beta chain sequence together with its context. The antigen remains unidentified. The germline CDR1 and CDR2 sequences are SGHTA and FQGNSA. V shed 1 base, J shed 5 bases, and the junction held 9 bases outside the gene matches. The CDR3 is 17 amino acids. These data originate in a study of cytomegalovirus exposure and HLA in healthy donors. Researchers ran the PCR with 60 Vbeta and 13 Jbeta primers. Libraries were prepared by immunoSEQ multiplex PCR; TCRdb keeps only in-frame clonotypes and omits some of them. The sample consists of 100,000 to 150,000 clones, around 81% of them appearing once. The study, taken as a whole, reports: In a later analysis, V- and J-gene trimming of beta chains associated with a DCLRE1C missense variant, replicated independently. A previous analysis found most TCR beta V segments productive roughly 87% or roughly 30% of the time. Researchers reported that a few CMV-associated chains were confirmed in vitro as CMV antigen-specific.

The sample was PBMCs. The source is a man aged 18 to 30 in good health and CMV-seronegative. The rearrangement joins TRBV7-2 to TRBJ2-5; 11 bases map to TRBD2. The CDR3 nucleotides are TGTGCCAGCAGCTTAGTGATTCTAGCGGGGGGCAGGGAGACCCAGTACTTC. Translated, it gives CASSLVILAGGRETQYF.